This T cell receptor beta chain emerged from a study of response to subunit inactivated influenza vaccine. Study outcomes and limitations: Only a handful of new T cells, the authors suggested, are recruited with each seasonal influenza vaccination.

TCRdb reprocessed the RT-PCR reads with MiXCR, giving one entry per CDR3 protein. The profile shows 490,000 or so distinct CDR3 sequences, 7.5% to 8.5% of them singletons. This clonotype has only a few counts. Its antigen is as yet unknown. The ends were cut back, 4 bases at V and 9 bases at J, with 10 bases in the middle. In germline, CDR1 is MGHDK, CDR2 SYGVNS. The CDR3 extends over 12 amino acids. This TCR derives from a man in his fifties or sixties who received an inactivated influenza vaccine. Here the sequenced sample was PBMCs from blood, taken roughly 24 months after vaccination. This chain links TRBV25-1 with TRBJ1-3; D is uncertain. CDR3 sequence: CASSGAPTTIYF. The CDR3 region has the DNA TGTGCCAGCAGTGGGGCCCCTACCACCATATATTTT.